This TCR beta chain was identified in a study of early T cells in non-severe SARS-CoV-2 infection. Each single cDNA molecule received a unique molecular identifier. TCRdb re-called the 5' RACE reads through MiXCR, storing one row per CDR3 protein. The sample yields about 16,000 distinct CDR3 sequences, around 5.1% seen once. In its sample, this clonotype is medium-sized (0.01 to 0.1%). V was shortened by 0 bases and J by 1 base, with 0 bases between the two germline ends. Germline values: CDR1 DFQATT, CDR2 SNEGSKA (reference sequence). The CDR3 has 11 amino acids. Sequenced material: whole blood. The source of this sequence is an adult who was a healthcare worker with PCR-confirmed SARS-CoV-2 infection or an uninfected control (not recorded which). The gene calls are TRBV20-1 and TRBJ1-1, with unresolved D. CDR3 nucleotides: TGCAGTGCTAGAGAGAACACTGAAGCTTTCTTT. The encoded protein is CSARENTEAFF.